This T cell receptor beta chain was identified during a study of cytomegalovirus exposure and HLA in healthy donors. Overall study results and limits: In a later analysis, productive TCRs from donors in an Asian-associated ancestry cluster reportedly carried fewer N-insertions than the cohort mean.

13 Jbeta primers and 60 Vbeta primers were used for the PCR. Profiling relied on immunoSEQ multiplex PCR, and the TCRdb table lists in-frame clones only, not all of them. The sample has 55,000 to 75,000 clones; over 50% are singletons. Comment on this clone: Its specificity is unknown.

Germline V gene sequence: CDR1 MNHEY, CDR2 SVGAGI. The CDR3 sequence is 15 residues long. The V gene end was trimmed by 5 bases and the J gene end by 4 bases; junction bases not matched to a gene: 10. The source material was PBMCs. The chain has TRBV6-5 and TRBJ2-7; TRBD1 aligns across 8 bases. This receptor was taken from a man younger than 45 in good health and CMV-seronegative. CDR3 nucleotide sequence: TGTGCCAGCAGTACGCCCGGGACAGGAGCTTACGAGCAGTACTTC. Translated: CASSTPGTGAYEQYF.